This T cell receptor beta chain was identified during a study of blood T cells in healthy people across ages. For the second PCR, which ran for 7 to 11 cycles, a sample-barcoded 5' primer and a J-beta primer mix were used. Unique molecular identifiers of 12 random nucleotides labeled each cDNA. TCRdb reanalysed the 5' RACE reads using MiXCR and keeps one entry per CDR3 protein. The repertoire includes about 640,000 distinct CDR3 sequences, about 53% of them detected once, and approximately 40% sits in the top ten. Germline V gives CDR1 KGHDR, CDR2 SFDVKD. Trimming shortened V by 1 base and J by 6 bases, and 15 bases separated the two germline ends. The CDR3 has 16 amino acids.

The V gene is TRBV24-1, the J gene TRBJ2-1; possibly TRBD1 for D (7 bases). This sequence was found in a man between 60 and 75 years old in good health. Sequenced sample: blood. DNA for the CDR3: TGTGCCACCAGTGATTTTAGTCAGGGGGGTCGCAATGAGCAGTTCTTC. Its translation: CATSDFSQGGRNEQFF.